Below, 9 T cell receptor beta chains from the same sample are listed, as sequenced in a study of post-analysis software for immune sequencing data. The authors incorporated unique molecular identifiers into the TCR beta cDNA libraries. TCRdb called the PCR reads again in MiXCR, with one record for every CDR3 protein. The table includes roughly 800,000 distinct CDR3 sequences, just over 45% detected once. Study-level points and caveats: Relative to controls, patients had about five TRBV segments at higher frequency, with TRBV5-6, TRBV5-1 and TRBV20-1 among these.

For these receptors, no antigen is known. The specimen sequenced was blood. These receptors all come from a girl under 18 with multiple sclerosis.

The CDR3 region is CASTRVPGQGTSGTYNEQFF. The CDR3 DNA is TGCGCCAGCACCCGGGTCCCGGGACAGGGGACTAGCGGGACCTACAATGAGCAGTTCTTC. The chain couples TRBV5-1 to TRBJ2-1, with 13 positions matching TRBD2. This CDR3 is 20 amino acids long. From germline, CDR1 is SGHRS and CDR2 YFSETQ. The J segment lost 2 bases and the V segment lost 6 bases, leaving 17 bases of the junction unmatched. Drawing the rest from reference TRBV5-1 and TRBJ2-1, the complete variable domain is KAGVTQTPRYLIKTRGQQVTLSCSPISGHRSVSWYQQTPGQGLQFLFEYFSETQRNKGNFPGRFSGRQFSNSRSEMNVSTLELGDSALYLCASTRVPGQGTSGTYNEQFFGPGTRLTVL.

The chain recombines TRBV29-1 with TRBJ1-2; 7 bases align to TRBD1. CDR3 length equals 11 residues. Germline values: CDR1 SQVTM, CDR2 ANQGSEA. V was pared by 3 bases and J by 6 bases, with 1 base of the junction left unmatched. This CDR3 reads CSVETGNGYTF. For the CDR3, the DNA is TGCAGCGTTGAGACAGGGAATGGCTACACCTTC.

This clonotype was observed a few times. This rearrangement joins TRBV20-1 to TRBJ2-6; D uncertain. Looked up from germline, CDR1 is DFQATT and CDR2 is SNEGSKA (reference sequence). Deletions cut 0 bases from V and 4 bases from J, with 10 bases between. The CDR3 consists of 15 residues. The CDR3 region is CSARDAGLGANVLTF. CDR3 DNA sequence: TGCAGTGCTAGAGATGCAGGTCTGGGGGCCAACGTCCTGACTTTC.

This clonotype has only a few counts. This chain uses TRBV24-1 with TRBJ2-7; no definite D call. The CDR3 has 11 residues. The germline V and J ends were trimmed by 3 bases and 3 bases, with 2 bases remaining between them. The germline CDR1 and CDR2 sequences are KGHDR and SFDVKD. The CDR3 spells CATSDRYEQYF. In nucleotides, the CDR3 is TGTGCCACCAGTGATCGCTACGAGCAGTACTTC.

This clonotype was counted between two and nine times. The chain combines TRBV13 with TRBJ2-3; 11 bases agree with TRBD2. Germline CDR1 PRHDT, CDR2 FYEKMQ (reference sequence). The CDR3 totals 18 residues. J was trimmed by 3 bases and V by 5 bases; bases with no gene match: 13. CDR3 in amino acids: CASSITSGSPQVTDTQYF. The CDR3 coding sequence is TGTGCCAGCAGCATTACTAGCGGGAGTCCCCAAGTGACAGATACGCAGTATTTT. Combining the CDR3 with reference TRBV13 and TRBJ2-3 gives the whole variable domain AAGVIQSPRHLIKEKRETATLKCYPIPRHDTVYWYQQGPGQDPQFLISFYEKMQSDKGSIPDRFSAQQFSDYHSELNMSSLELGDSALYFCASSITSGSPQVTDTQYFGPGTRLTVL.

At least ten counts were recorded for this clonotype. The junction departs from germline at one end; a sequencing error may be responsible. This chain connects TRBV7-9 to TRBJ2-7, with 9 nucleotides matching TRBD1. Germline-derived CDR1 and CDR2 are SEHNR and FQNEAQ (reference sequence). This CDR3 has 14 amino acids. CDR3 DNA sequence: TGCGCCAGCAGCTCCGGACAGGGGACCTACGAGCAGTACTTC. This encodes CASSSGQGTYEQYF.

This chain links TRBV29-1 with TRBJ1-1; D remains ambiguous. V was pared by 3 bases and J by 9 bases, with 14 bases between. Germline CDR1 and CDR2: SQVTM and ANQGSEA. This CDR3 comprises 12 residues. The CDR3 nucleotides read TGCAGCGTTGAGAGAGGAGGAGGGAAAGCTTTCTTT. Encoded protein: CSVERGGGKAFF.

The chain has TRBV20-1 and TRBJ2-6, with 7 bases aligning to TRBD2. The V gene's germline CDR1 is DFQATT and CDR2 SNEGSKA (reference sequence). This CDR3 has 15 amino acids. V lost 1 base to trimming and J lost 5 bases; unmatched junction nucleotides: 5. DNA for the CDR3: TGCAGTGCTAGAGGGGGGAGGGATTGGGCCAACGTCCTGACTTTC. It encodes CSARGGRDWANVLTF.

In its sample, this clonotype was seen many times. This chain links TRBV10-3 with TRBJ1-2; no clear D gene. The CDR3 spans 13 residues. Germline assignment: CDR1 ENHRY and CDR2 SYGVKD. V lost 2 bases and J 4 bases, leaving 8 bases between the germline ends. This chain's CDR3 is CAISERASYGYTF. CDR3 nucleotides: TGTGCCATCAGTGAGAGAGCTAGCTATGGCTACACCTTC.